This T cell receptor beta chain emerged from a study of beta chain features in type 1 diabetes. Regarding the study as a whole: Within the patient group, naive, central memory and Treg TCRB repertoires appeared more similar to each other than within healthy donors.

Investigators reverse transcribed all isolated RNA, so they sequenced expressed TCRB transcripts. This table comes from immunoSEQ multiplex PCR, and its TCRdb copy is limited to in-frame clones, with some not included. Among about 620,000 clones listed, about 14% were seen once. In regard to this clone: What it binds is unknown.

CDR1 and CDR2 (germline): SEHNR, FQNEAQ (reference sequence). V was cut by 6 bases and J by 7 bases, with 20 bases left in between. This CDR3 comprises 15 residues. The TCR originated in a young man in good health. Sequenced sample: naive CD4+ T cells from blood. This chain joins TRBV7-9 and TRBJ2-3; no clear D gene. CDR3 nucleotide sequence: TGTGCCAGCAGGCACACTCCCAGCCTCCCGAATACGCAGTATTTT. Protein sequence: CASRHTPSLPNTQYF.